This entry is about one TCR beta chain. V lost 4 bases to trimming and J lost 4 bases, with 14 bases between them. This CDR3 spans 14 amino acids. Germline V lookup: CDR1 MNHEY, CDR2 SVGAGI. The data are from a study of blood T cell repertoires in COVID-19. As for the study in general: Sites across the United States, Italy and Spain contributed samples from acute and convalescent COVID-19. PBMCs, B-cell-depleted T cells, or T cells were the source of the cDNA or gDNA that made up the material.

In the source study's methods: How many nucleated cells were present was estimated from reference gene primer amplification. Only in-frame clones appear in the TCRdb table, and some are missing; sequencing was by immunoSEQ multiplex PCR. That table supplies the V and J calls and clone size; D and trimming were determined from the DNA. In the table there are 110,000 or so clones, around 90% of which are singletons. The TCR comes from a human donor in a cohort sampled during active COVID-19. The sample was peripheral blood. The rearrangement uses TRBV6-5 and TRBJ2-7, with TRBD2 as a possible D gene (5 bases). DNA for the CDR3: TGTGCCAGCAGTTTCGGGTCCGGGGAGTACGAGCAGTACTTC. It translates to CASSFGSGEYEQYF.